This T cell receptor beta chain was retrieved from a study of CXCR3-negative and CXCR3-positive naive CD8 T cells. The authors made the TRB cDNA libraries by 5' RACE using UMI labels. Reprocessing the 5' RACE reads, TCRdb reports a single entry for every CDR3 protein and omits DNA. The table counts approximately 70,000 distinct CDR3 sequences; about 1.5% lies in the top ten. The CDR3 covers 17 residues. From germline, CDR1 is LGHNA and CDR2 YSLEER. The gene calls are TRBV4-3 and TRBJ2-1; the D call from TCRdb, TRBD1, cannot be confirmed without DNA. The TCR was taken from a human donor in good health. Some clones in this sample may be carry-over from other donors' samples. Material: naive CXCR3- CD8+ T cells from blood. Subset reported: CD45RO-CCR7+CD27+CD95- naive CD8+ T cells lacking CXCR3 (TNR3-). CDR3 sequence reads: CASSQEVARGAIDEQFF.